The TCR beta chain described here comes from a study of cytomegalovirus exposure and HLA in healthy donors. Vbeta (60) and Jbeta (13) primers were used in the PCR. TCRdb keeps only in-frame clones here, not all; method: immunoSEQ multiplex PCR. The sample holds about 140,000 clones, 70% to 80% seen once. CDR3 length: 17 residues. CDR1 is SNHLY and CDR2 is FYNNEI in the germline V gene. Trimming removed 6 bases from V and 1 base from J; junction bases left unmatched: 14. Sequenced: PBMCs. This receptor was obtained from a man younger than 30 in good health and CMV-seronegative. This chain joins TRBV2 and TRBJ1-2, with 7 positions matching TRBD1. DNA for the CDR3: TGTGCCAGCAGAGAACAGGGGATTCTTAATCTTAACTATGGCTACACCTTC. This gives the protein CASREQGILNLNYGYTF. Together with reference TRBV2 and TRBJ1-2, the CDR3 gives the full variable domain: EPEVTQTPSHQVTQMGQEVILRCVPISNHLYFYWYRQILGQKVEFLVSFYNNEISEKSEIFDDQFSVERPDGSNFTLKIRSTKLEDSAMYFCASREQGILNLNYGYTFGSGTRLTVV.